This TCR beta chain originates from a study of CXCR3-negative and CXCR3-positive naive CD8 T cells. The CDR3 sequence is 15 residues long. The germline CDR1 and CDR2 sequences are MNHNS and SASEGT. The study made its TRB cDNA libraries by 5' RACE, adding UMI labels. From the 5' RACE reads, TCRdb lists one entry per CDR3 protein and no DNA. The table counts approximately 62,000 distinct CDR3 sequences; 3.5% to 5% lies in the top ten. Concerning this clonotype itself: Antigen: not known.

Sorting was done in triplicate for each CD8+ T cell subset (approximately 310,000 cells each). Naive CD8+ T lymphocytes were specified as CD45RO-CCR7+CD27+CD95-. Study-level results: Comparison of naive subsets found surface CD5 to be comparable, and TCR strength was inferred on the basis of TRB CDR3 properties. In naive cells, CXCR3-negative and CXCR3-positive subsets had similar TRBV-TRBJ usage; memory cells differed.

This sequence joins TRBV6-1 and TRBJ2-7. Sequences were obtained from naive CXCR3- CD8+ T cells from blood. Subset defined: CD45RO-CCR7+CD27+CD95- naive CD8+ T cells lacking CXCR3 (TNR3-). This TCR was sampled from a human donor in good health. Some clones in this sample may be carry-over from other donors' samples. CDR3 protein: CASSFRQGSSYEQYF.